This TCR beta chain was obtained from a study of human T cells and chemical hapten exposure. TCRdb re-called the RACE reads through MiXCR, storing one row per CDR3 protein. Of about 50,000 distinct CDR3 sequences in the sample, approximately 10% were seen once. Details on this clonotype: Its antigen is unidentified. A read error may explain this, as a much larger clone is one base away.

The study's findings and limits: Patch test score rose with PT1 expanded TCR count, significant at thresholds 8, 16 and 32, not 4.

Regarding time point: pre-sensitization, week 0. Treatment here: therapeutic diphenylcyclopropenone sensitization with weekly scalp DPC. It was unfractionated whole blood from which total RNA was extracted. J lost 7 bases, V lost 6 bases, and 8 bases had no gene match. The germline gives CDR1 SNHLY, CDR2 FYNNEI. This CDR3 has 16 amino acids. The V gene is TRBV2, the J gene TRBJ2-1, with 14 bases lining up with TRBD2. Source: whole blood, taken in connection with sensitization to the hapten diphenylcyclopropenone (DPC). The source is a woman aged 25 to 39 with alopecia areata. Some clones in this sample may be carry-over from other donors' samples. The DNA for the CDR3 is TGTGCCAGCAGCCCGACTAGCGGGGGGGGTCGGAATGAGCAGTTCTTC. Residues: CASSPTSGGGRNEQFF.